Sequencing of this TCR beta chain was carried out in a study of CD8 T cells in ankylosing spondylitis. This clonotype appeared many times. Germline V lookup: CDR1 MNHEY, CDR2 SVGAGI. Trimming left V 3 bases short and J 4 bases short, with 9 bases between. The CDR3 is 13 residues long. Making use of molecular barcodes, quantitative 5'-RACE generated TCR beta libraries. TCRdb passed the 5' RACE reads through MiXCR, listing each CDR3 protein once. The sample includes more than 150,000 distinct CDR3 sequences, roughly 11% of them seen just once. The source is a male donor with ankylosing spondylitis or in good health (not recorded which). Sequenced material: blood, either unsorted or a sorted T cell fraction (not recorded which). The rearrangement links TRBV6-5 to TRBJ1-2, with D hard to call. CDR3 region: CASSYAHLYGYTF. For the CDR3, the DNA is TGTGCCAGCAGTTATGCACACCTCTATGGCTACACCTTC.